This T cell receptor beta chain was retrieved from a study of blood T cell repertoires in COVID-19 (dated by TCRdb to about 2020). Turning to the overall study: The collaborator samples originated in the United States, Italy and Spain and spanned the acute and convalescent phases of COVID-19. The prospective study material was composed of cDNA or gDNA derived from T cells, B-cell-depleted T cells, or PBMCs. Subjects who had been exposed to COVID-19, were actively infected with it, or had recovered from it provided the deeply sampled blood TCRbeta repertoires that made up the dataset. The repertoires were made available in a free public database intended to serve as a resource for research on the immune response to SARS-CoV-2. The samples were drawn from the first 160 participants of the ongoing ImmuneRACE study and from roughly 1,300 subjects provided by 6 global collaborators. A de-identified subject ID, COVID-19 status, age in years and sex were almost always included in the sample metadata. Where HLA class I and class II types were available, the types were taken from metadata supplied by the sample provider, not from assay-based typing. The study at large found these results: How much clinical and demographic metadata was included differed by source and by participant, and the metadata was provided uncurated.

At one collaborating source in Seattle, patients were enrolled during active infection and were followed longitudinally through the course of disease. Whole blood was collected in K2EDTA tubes by collaborating institutions according to the institutions' own protocols. For TCRbeta analysis, collaborators shipped samples in one of three forms: frozen whole blood, isolated PBMCs, or DNA extracted from either of those sample types. The trim is 0 bases for V and 7 bases for J, with a gap of 14 bases between the germline ends. Reading the germline V gene gives CDR1 SGHTS and CDR2 YDEGEE. Taken from cysteine to phenylalanine, the CDR3 has 15 residues. The entry retains the CDR3 DNA only, 45 bases that are in frame from base 1. TCRbeta CDR3 regions were amplified from genomic DNA by means of the immunoSEQ Assay, a bias-controlled multiplex PCR. Per the source publication's procedure: The number of nucleated cells in each sample was estimated from the amplification of reference gene primers within the assay. To quantify the absolute abundance of each unique TCRbeta CDR3 rearrangement, sequence reads were collapsed and filtered. For each sample, productive Simpson clonality was calculated by taking the square root of Simpson's diversity index across productive rearrangements. TCRdb provides this immuneACCESS table in a form limited to in-frame rearrangements. Some clones are lacking; in checked studies, under half of them reflect an unresolved V gene, and why the rest are absent is not known. V, J and clone size are those of that table, while D and trimming were read from the DNA. This sample lists 400,000 or so clones; 70% to 90% were detected once. Of the sample, 0.8% to 1% is held by the ten largest clones.

Turning to this clone: It lacks a known antigen. No base quality values were provided; no much bigger clone lies one nucleotide off.

The chain is encoded by TRBV5-8 joined to TRBJ2-4; TRBD2 might be the D gene, on 7 matching bases. The receptor comes from a man between 18 and 35 years old with COVID-19, enrolled during active disease. Input material: peripheral blood. The DNA sequence reads TGTGCCAGCAGCTTGGTGGCAGGGAGGGGGAACATTCAGTACTTC. Its protein product is CASSLVAGRGNIQYF. The reference TRBV5-8 and TRBJ2-4 proteins fill in what lies around the CDR3, so the full variable domain reads EAGVTQSPTHLIKTRGQQATLRCSPISGHTSVYWYQQALGLGLQFLLWYDEGEERNRGNFPPRFSGRQFPNYSSELNVNALELEDSALYLCASSLVAGRGNIQYFGAGTRLSVL.